The entry that follows covers one TCR beta chain sequence. This sample was included in a study of molecular identifiers for immune sequencing clone quantification. About the study: RNA, taken in replicates from about 21,000 or 97,000 naive CD8 cells, was split five ways, with four sequenced.

CDR1 DFQATT and CDR2 SNEGSKA come from the germline V gene (reference sequence). CDR3 size: 16 residues. Between the trimmed V and J ends, which lost 0 bases and 0 bases, there was a span of 14 bases. TCRdb passed the PCR reads through MiXCR, listing each CDR3 protein once. The top ten clones hold 0.6% to 0.9% of a sample with some 590,000 distinct CDR3 sequences, 25% of them seen once. The origin of this receptor is a human donor in good health. Some libraries in this study had Jurkat cell RNA spiked in. V is TRBV20-1 and J is TRBJ1-2; no reliable D call. The sample consisted of naive CD8+ T cells from blood, with Jurkat cell RNA spiked in. Described subset: FACS-sorted CD8+CD4-CCR7+CD45RA+ naive T cells. The CDR3 sequence is CSARDLDFPANYGYTF. CDR3 DNA: TGCAGTGCTAGAGATCTTGATTTTCCAGCTAACTATGGCTACACCTTC.